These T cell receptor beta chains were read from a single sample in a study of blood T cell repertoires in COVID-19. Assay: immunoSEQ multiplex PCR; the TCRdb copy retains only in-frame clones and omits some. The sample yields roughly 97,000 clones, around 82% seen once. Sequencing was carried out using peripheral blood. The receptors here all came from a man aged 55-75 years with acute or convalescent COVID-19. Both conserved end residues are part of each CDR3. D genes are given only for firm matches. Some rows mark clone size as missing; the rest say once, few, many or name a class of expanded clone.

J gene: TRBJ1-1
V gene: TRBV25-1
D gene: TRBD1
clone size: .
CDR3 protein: CASSLRTGGSTEAFF
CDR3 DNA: TGTGCCAGCAGTCTCCGGACAGGGGGCTCTACTGAAGCTTTCTTT

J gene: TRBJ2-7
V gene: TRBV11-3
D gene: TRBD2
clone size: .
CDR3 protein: CASSPWEGTQYF
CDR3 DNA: TGTGCCAGCAGCCCCTGGGAGGGAACGCAGTACTTC

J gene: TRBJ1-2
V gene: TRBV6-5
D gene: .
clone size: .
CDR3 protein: CASSSRGKGGYTF
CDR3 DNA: TGTGCCAGCAGTTCTCGGGGGAAGGGGGGCTACACCTTC

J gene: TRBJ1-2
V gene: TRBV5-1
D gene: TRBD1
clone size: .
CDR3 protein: CASSFGGGSFGYTF
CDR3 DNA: TGCGCCAGCAGCTTCGGAGGGGGCAGTTTCGGCTACACCTTC

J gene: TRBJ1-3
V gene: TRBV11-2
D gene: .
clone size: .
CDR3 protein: CASSTQPRSGNTIYF
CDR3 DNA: TGTGCCAGCAGCACTCAACCGAGGTCCGGAAACACCATATATTTT

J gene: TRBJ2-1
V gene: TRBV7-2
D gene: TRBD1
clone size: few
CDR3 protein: CASSWGTALYNEQFF
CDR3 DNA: TGTGCCAGCAGCTGGGGGACAGCATTATACAATGAGCAGTTCTTC

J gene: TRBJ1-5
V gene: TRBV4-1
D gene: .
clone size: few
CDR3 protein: CASSPGALPRYSNQPQHF
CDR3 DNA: TGCGCCAGCAGCCCCGGAGCGTTACCGAGATATAGCAATCAGCCCCAGCATTTT

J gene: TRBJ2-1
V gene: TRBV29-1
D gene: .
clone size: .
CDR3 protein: CSEKVGGAQYNEQFF
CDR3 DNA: TGCAGCGAGAAGGTCGGGGGAGCCCAGTACAATGAGCAGTTCTTC

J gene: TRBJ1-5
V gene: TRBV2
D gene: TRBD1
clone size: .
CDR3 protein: CASRLRQGYSNQPQHF
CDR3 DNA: TGTGCCAGCAGGTTGAGACAGGGCTATAGCAATCAGCCCCAGCATTTT

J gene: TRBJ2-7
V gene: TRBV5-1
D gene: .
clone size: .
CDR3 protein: CASSPKGQGPYEQYF
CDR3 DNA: TGCGCCAGCAGCCCTAAGGGGCAGGGTCCCTACGAGCAGTACTTC

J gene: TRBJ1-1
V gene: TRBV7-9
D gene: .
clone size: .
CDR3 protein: CASHREFTEAFF
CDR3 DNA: TGTGCCAGCCACAGGGAATTCACTGAAGCTTTCTTT

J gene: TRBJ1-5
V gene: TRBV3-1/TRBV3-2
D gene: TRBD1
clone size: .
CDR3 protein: CASSQGTGLLNQPQHF
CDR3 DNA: TGTGCCAGCAGCCAAGGGACAGGGCTTTTGAATCAGCCCCAGCATTTT

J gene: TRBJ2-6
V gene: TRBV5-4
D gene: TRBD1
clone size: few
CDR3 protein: CASWGQSLSGANVLTF
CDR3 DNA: TGTGCCAGCTGGGGACAGTCCCTCTCTGGGGCCAACGTCCTGACTTTC

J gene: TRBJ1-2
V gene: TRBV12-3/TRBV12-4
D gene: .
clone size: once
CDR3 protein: CASSLAHNYGYTF
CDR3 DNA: TGTGCCAGCAGTTTAGCACATAACTATGGCTACACCTTC

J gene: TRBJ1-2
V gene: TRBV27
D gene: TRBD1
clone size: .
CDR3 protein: CASTPGQGYYGYTF
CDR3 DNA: TGTGCCAGCACCCCGGGACAGGGGTACTATGGCTACACCTTC

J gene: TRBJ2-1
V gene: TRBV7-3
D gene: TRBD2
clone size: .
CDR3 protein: CASSLGASGANEQFF
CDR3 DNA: TGTGCCAGCAGCTTAGGGGCTAGCGGGGCGAATGAGCAGTTCTTC

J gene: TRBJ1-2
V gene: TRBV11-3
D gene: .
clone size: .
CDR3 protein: CASSPSDTGFGYTF
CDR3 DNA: TGTGCCAGCAGTCCATCGGACACTGGGTTTGGCTACACCTTC

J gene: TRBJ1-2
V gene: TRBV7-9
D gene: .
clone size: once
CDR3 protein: CASSLVRQATYGYTF
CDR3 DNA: TGTGCCAGCAGCTTAGTCCGACAGGCAACCTATGGCTACACCTTC

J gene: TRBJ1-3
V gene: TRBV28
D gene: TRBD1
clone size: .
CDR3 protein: CASSSLLTGNSYSGNTIYF
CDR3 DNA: TGTGCCAGCAGTAGCTTATTGACAGGGAATTCATACTCTGGAAACACCATATATTTT

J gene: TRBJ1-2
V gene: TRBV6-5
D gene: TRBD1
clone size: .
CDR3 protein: CASKGTGVYGYTF
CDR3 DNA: TGTGCCAGCAAAGGGACAGGCGTCTATGGCTACACCTTC

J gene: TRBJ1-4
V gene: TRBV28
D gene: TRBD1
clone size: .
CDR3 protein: CASSLEGAREKLFF
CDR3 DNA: TGTGCCAGCAGTCTTGAGGGGGCGCGAGAAAAACTGTTTTTT

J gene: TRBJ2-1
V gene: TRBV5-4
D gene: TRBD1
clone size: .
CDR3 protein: CASILAGQGLDEQFF
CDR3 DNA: TGTGCCAGCATCCTCGCGGGACAGGGGTTAGATGAGCAGTTCTTC

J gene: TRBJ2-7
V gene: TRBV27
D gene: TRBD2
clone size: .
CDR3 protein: CATGGRGYEQYF
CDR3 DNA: TGTGCCACGGGGGGGCGGGGCTACGAGCAGTACTTC

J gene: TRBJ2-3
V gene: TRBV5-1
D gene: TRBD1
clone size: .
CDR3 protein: CASSLLLGQESTDTQYF
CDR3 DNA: TGCGCCAGCAGCTTATTGTTGGGACAGGAAAGCACAGATACGCAGTATTTT

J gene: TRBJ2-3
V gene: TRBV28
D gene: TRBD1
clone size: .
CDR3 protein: CASTDRAKSTDTQYF
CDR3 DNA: TGTGCCAGCACCGACAGGGCAAAAAGCACAGATACGCAGTATTTT

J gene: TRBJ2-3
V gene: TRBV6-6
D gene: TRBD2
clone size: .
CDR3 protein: CASSDSGSGSDTQYF
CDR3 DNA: TGTGCCAGCAGTGACAGCGGGAGTGGTTCAGATACGCAGTATTTT

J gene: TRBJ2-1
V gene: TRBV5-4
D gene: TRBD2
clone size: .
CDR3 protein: CASLKTGGAGEGREQFF
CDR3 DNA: TGTGCCAGCCTAAAGACGGGTGGAGCGGGAGAGGGTCGCGAGCAGTTCTTC

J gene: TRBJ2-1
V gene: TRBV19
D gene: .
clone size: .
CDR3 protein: CASSKLVGNEQFF
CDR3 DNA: TGTGCCAGTAGCAAACTAGTTGGCAATGAGCAGTTCTTC

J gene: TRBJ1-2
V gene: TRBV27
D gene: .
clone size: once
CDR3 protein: CASRLATDYGYTF
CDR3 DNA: TGTGCCAGCAGACTAGCTACGGACTATGGCTACACCTTC

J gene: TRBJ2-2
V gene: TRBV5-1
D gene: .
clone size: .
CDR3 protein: CASSSHQGSNTGELFF
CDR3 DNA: TGCGCCAGCAGCTCTCATCAGGGCTCGAACACCGGGGAGCTGTTTTTT

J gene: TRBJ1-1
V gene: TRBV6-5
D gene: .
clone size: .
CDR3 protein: CATLGTPNTEAFF
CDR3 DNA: TGTGCCACTCTTGGGACACCGAACACTGAAGCTTTCTTT

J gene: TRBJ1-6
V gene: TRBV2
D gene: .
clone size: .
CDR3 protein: CASSLTGYNSPLHF
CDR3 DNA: TGTGCCAGCAGTTTGACGGGCTATAATTCACCCCTCCACTTT

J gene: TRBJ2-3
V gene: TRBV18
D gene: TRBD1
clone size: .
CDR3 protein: CASSPPLGTAFTDTQYF
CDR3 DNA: TGTGCCAGCTCACCACCCCTTGGGACAGCTTTCACAGATACGCAGTATTTT

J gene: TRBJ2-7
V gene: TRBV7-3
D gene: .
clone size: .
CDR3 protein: CASSLTVTGTPRGGEQYF
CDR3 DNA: TGTGCCAGCAGCTTAACCGTAACCGGGACTCCTAGGGGAGGCGAGCAGTACTTC

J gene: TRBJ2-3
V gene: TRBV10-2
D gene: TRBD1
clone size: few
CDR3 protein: CASKDRGQDTQYF
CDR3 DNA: TGCGCCAGTAAGGACAGGGGGCAGGATACGCAGTATTTT

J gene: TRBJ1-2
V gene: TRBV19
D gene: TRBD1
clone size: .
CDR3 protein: CASSVLTGYTNYGYTF
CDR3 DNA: TGTGCCAGTAGTGTCCTGACAGGGTACACTAACTATGGCTACACCTTC

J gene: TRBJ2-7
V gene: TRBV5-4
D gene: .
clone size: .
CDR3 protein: CASSSTSIAYEQYF
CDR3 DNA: TGTGCCAGCAGTTCGACTAGTATCGCCTACGAGCAGTACTTC

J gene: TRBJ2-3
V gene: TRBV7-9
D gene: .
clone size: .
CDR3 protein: CASSGTAGDTQYF
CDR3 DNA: TGTGCCAGCAGTGGCACGGCGGGAGATACGCAGTATTTT

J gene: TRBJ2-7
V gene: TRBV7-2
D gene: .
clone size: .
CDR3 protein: CASSPGLSYEQYF
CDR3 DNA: TGTGCCAGCAGCCCAGGACTATCCTACGAGCAGTACTTC

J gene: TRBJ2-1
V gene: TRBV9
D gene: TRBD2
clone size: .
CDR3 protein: CASSVTGTSGSHEQFF
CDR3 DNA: TGTGCCAGCAGCGTAACCGGGACTAGCGGGAGCCATGAGCAGTTCTTC

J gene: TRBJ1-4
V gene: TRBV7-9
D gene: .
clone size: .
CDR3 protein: CASSSFRQSDNEKLFF
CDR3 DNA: TGTGCCAGCAGCTCGTTCCGACAGTCAGACAATGAAAAACTGTTTTTT

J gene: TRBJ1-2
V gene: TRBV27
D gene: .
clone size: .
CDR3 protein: CASSLGGRKNFNYGYTF
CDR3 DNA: TGTGCCAGCAGTTTAGGAGGCCGAAAAAATTTTAACTATGGCTACACCTTC

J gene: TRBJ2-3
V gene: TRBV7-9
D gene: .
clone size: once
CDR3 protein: CASSLGGAGPADTQYF
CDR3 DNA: TGTGCCAGCAGCTTAGGCGGGGCAGGGCCGGCAGATACGCAGTATTTT

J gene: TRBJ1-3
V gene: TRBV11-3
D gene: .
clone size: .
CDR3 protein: CASSLGTAGNTIYF
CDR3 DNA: TGTGCCAGCAGCTTAGGGACAGCCGGAAACACCATATATTTT

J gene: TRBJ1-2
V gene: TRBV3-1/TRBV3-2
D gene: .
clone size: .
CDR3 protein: CASSPDSRFDYGYTF
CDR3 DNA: TGTGCCAGCAGCCCGGACAGCCGGTTCGACTATGGCTACACCTTC